A single sample gave rise to the 29 T cell receptor beta chains below, sequenced in a study of shared clonotypes between healthy human individuals. The table came from immunoSEQ multiplex PCR; TCRdb's copy has only in-frame clones and leaves some out. Among about 1.5 million clones listed, more than 95% were seen once. The material sequenced was naive CD4+ T cells sorted from blood. The subset here: CD45RA+ positively selected. Receptor source: a man aged 30 to 39 in good health.

V is TRBV7-9 and J is TRBJ2-7, with 14 bases that match TRBD2. In germline, CDR1 is SEHNR, CDR2 FQNEAQ (reference sequence). Trimming cost V 5 bases and J 3 bases; bases outside gene matches: 6. The CDR3 sequence is 16 residues long. CDR3 loop: CASSAGGLAGGYEQYF. CDR3 DNA sequence: TGTGCCAGCAGCGCCGGTGGACTAGCGGGAGGCTACGAGCAGTACTTC.

The V call is TRBV19, the J call TRBJ2-2; no firm D call. Germline V gene lookup returns CDR1 LNHDA and CDR2 SQIVND (reference sequence). Trimming pared 5 bases from V and 2 bases from J, leaving 21 bases between. The CDR3 length is 18 residues. The CDR3: CASSPDHLAWGNTGELFF. CDR3 in DNA: TGTGCCAGTAGTCCCGATCACCTCGCATGGGGAAACACCGGGGAGCTGTTTTTT.

This chain joins TRBV6-1 and TRBJ2-1; 7 bases match TRBD2. CDR1 and CDR2 from the germline V gene are MNHNS and SASEGT. V lost 2 bases to trimming and J lost 4 bases; unmatched junction nucleotides: 8. The CDR3 has 16 amino acids. Here the CDR3 DNA reads TGTGCCAGCAGTGAACTCTTTGCGGGAGAATACAATGAGCAGTTCTTC. Residues: CASSELFAGEYNEQFF.

The gene calls are TRBV9 and TRBJ2-1; 8 bases fit TRBD1. Germline V lookup: CDR1 SGDLS, CDR2 YYNGEE. V gave up 0 bases and J gave up 7 bases; unmatched junction bases: 9. CDR3 size: 16 residues. CDR3 bases: TGTGCCAGCAGCGTAGAACCGCAGGGGGCGGGGAATGAGCAGTTCTTC. Its translation: CASSVEPQGAGNEQFF.

The rearrangement links TRBV4-1 to TRBJ1-5; D is undetermined. V was clipped by 4 bases and J by 1 base, with 8 bases between them. This CDR3 region has 14 residues. Germline V gene lookup returns CDR1 MGHRA and CDR2 YSYEKL. CDR3 region: CASSPRESNQPQHF. The CDR3 DNA reads TGCGCCAGCAGCCCCCGTGAGAGCAATCAGCCCCAGCATTTT.

The V and J genes are TRBV14 and TRBJ2-2, with D perhaps TRBD1 (5 bases). V dropped 3 bases and J dropped 6 bases, with 11 bases sitting between them. CDR1 is SGHDN and CDR2 is FVKESK in the germline V gene. The CDR3 loop spans 14 amino acids. CDR3 in DNA: TGTGCCAGCAGCCATCGCAGGGTTCCCGGGGAGCTGTTTTTT. The encoded protein is CASSHRRVPGELFF.

This chain joins TRBV6-6 and TRBJ1-2, with D unresolved. CDR1 MNHNY and CDR2 SVGAGI come from the germline V gene (reference sequence). V lost 7 bases and J lost 2, with 11 bases in between. The CDR3 totals 13 residues. DNA of the CDR3: TGTGCCAGCAACCTCCGAGAGAACTATGGCTACACCTTC. It specifies CASNLRENYGYTF.

This sequence joins TRBV5-1 and TRBJ2-3; D is uncertain. The V gene lost 0 bases and the J gene lost 2 bases, with 13 bases spanning the gap. CDR1 SGHRS and CDR2 YFSETQ come from the germline V gene. This CDR3 comprises 16 residues. DNA for the CDR3: TGCGCCAGCAGCTTGGGTGCCTTCGTTGACACAGATACGCAGTATTTT. Amino acid sequence: CASSLGAFVDTDTQYF.

With regard to this clone: Other nucleotide sequences from this sample produce the same CDR3. V is TRBV7-9 and J is TRBJ2-7; D is ambiguous. There are 13 residues in the CDR3. Per germline, CDR1 SEHNR and CDR2 FQNEAQ (reference sequence). The V and J ends lost 2 bases and 5 bases respectively, with 10 bases between them. The CDR3 region has the DNA TGTGCCAGCAGCTTATCAGGTGTTGACGAGCAGTACTTC. Protein sequence: CASSLSGVDEQYF.

Comments on this clone: The sample holds other DNA sequences that translate to the same CDR3. The chain joins TRBV18 to TRBJ2-1; D remains ambiguous. The CDR3 contains 11 residues. V dropped 3 bases and J dropped 6 bases, with 3 bases sitting between them. The germline V gene encodes CDR1 KGHSH and CDR2 LQKENI. As DNA, the CDR3 is TGTGCCAGCTCACCCGCCAATGAGCAGTTCTTC. Translated, it gives CASSPANEQFF.

This chain connects TRBV5-4 to TRBJ2-7; 12 bases line up with TRBD2. The CDR3 consists of 16 residues. The junction had 4 bases not matched to a gene; V was cut back by 1 base and J by 2 bases. Per germline, CDR1 SGHNT and CDR2 YYREEE (reference sequence). The CDR3 region has the DNA TGTGCCAGCAGCTTGAGGACTAGCGGGACCCCCTACGAGCAGTACTTC. It codes for CASSLRTSGTPYEQYF.

The chain uses TRBV30 and TRBJ2-7; TRBD1 is a possible D gene (6 bases). The germline V gene has CDR1 GTSNPN and CDR2 SVGIG (reference sequence). Trimming left V 7 bases short and J 0 bases short, with 13 bases between. This CDR3 has 13 residues. The CDR3 loop reads CASEPRGSYEQYF. The CDR3 bases are TGTGCCTCGGAGCCCAGGGGCTCCTACGAGCAGTACTTC.

This rearrangement joins TRBV5-4 to TRBJ2-2; 9 bases fit TRBD2. The CDR3 spans 16 residues. Germline CDR1 reads SGHNT; CDR2 reads YYREEE (reference sequence). J gave up 5 bases and V 3 bases, and 8 bases lay outside the gene matches. The CDR3 protein is CASSYKTSGVTGELFF. In DNA, the CDR3 is TGTGCCAGCAGCTATAAGACTAGCGGTGTAACCGGGGAGCTGTTTTTT.

The chain combines TRBV15 with TRBJ2-1, with TRBD2 matching over 8 bases. V was pared by 2 bases and J by 9 bases, with 12 bases of the junction left unmatched. The germline gives CDR1 LNHNV, CDR2 YYDKDF (reference sequence). The CDR3 has 16 residues. CDR3 in amino acids: CATSRLLSGIHPEQFF. The DNA of the CDR3 is TGTGCCACCAGCAGACTACTTAGCGGGATTCACCCTGAGCAGTTCTTC. Supplemented by reference TRBV15 and TRBJ2-1, the full variable domain reads DAMVIQNPRYQVTQFGKPVTLSCSQTLNHNVMYWYQQKSSQAPKLLFHYYDKDFNNEADTPDNFQSRRPNTSFCFLDIRSPGLGDTAMYLCATSRLLSGIHPEQFFGPGTRLTVL.

V gene TRBV28 combines with J gene TRBJ2-7; perhaps D is TRBD1 or TRBD2 (5 bases each). The CDR3 loop spans 14 amino acids. Trimming pared 7 bases from V and 3 bases from J, leaving 16 bases between. The germline gives CDR1 MDHEN, CDR2 SYDVKM. CDR3 DNA sequence: TGTGCCAGCAACCCGCCGGGACCCAGCTACGAGCAGTACTTC. It specifies CASNPPGPSYEQYF.

The chain is built from TRBV11-2 and TRBJ2-5, with D possibly called TRBD1 or TRBD2 (6 bases each). The CDR3 spans 16 residues. Deletions cut 1 base from V and 2 bases from J, with 14 bases between. The germline CDR1 and CDR2 sequences are SGHAT and FQNNGV. CDR3 coding DNA: TGTGCCAGCAGCTTAGGAGGTAGAGGGGGGCAAGAGACCCAGTACTTC. It is translated as CASSLGGRGGQETQYF.

The gene calls are TRBV7-3 and TRBJ2-1; 7 bases match TRBD2. The CDR3 covers 16 residues. Germline V CDR1 and CDR2: SGHTA, FQGTGA. With V trimmed by 2 bases and J by 0 bases, 4 bases remained unmatched. In DNA form, the CDR3 reads TGTGCCAGCAGCTTACAAGCGGGGAGCTCCTACAATGAGCAGTTCTTC. Translated, it gives CASSLQAGSSYNEQFF.

The gene calls are TRBV4-3 and TRBJ1-1; TRBD1 might be the D (6 bases). Germline V gene data show CDR1 as LGHNA and CDR2 as YSLEER. The CDR3 covers 14 residues. V gave up 1 base and J gave up 5 bases, with 11 bases separating them. This CDR3 is CASSQVPGETEAFF. In nucleotides, the CDR3 is TGCGCCAGCAGCCAAGTCCCAGGGGAGACTGAAGCTTTCTTT.

This clone was detected a few times. The CDR3: CAWSPATGYSYEQYF. DNA for the CDR3: TGTGCCTGGAGTCCCGCTACGGGGTACTCCTACGAGCAGTACTTC. This chain uses TRBV30 with TRBJ2-7; D is perhaps TRBD2 (5 bases). With 2 bases removed from V and 0 bases from J, the gap between germline ends came to 14 bases. The CDR3 is made up of 15 amino acids. Germline V gene data show CDR1 as GTSNPN and CDR2 as SVGIG (reference sequence).

The V and J genes are TRBV28 and TRBJ1-2; possibly TRBD1 for D (6 bases). CDR3 length: 15 amino acids. The germline gives CDR1 MDHEN, CDR2 SYDVKM. V lost 7 bases and J lost 0, with 15 bases in between. The CDR3: CASKSPGGTNYGYTF. The CDR3 nucleotides read TGTGCCAGCAAATCCCCCGGGGGCACTAACTATGGCTACACCTTC.

The V call is TRBV5-5, the J call TRBJ2-2; D unresolved. The CDR3 covers 13 residues. V was shortened by 0 bases and J by 8 bases, with 8 bases between the two germline ends. The germline gives CDR1 SGHKS, CDR2 YYEKEE (reference sequence). Written as DNA, the CDR3 is TGTGCCAGCAGCTTGGGGGCGGCTGGGGAGCTGTTTTTT. As protein: CASSLGAAGELFF.

The J gene is TRBJ1-2, the V gene TRBV29-1, with 7 positions matching TRBD1. Germline loops: CDR1 SQVTM, CDR2 ANQGSEA. J was trimmed by 2 bases and V by 7 bases; bases with no gene match: 7. The CDR3 is 13 amino acids. DNA for the CDR3: TGCAGCGCCAACCGACAGGGAAACTATGGCTACACCTTC. Its translation: CSANRQGNYGYTF.

The rearrangement uses TRBV29-1 and TRBJ2-2, with 8 nucleotides matching TRBD1. Trimming at V came to 7 bases and at J to 3 bases, leaving 7 bases not matched to a gene. The germline V gene encodes CDR1 SQVTM and CDR2 ANQGSEA. The CDR3 runs to 14 residues. The CDR3 nucleotides are TGCAGCGCAGTGACAGGGGACTACACCGGGGAGCTGTTTTTT. It translates to CSAVTGDYTGELFF.

CDR3 DNA: TGCGCCAGCAGCTTGGATCTAGCGGGCCCCAATGAGCAGTTCTTC. Its protein product is CASSLDLAGPNEQFF. This chain joins TRBV5-1 and TRBJ2-1; TRBD2 matches at 8 bases. The CDR3 totals 15 residues. V shed 0 bases, J shed 6 bases, and the junction held 5 bases outside the gene matches. Germline values: CDR1 SGHRS, CDR2 YFSETQ. Using reference TRBV5-1 and TRBJ2-1 for the parts outside the CDR3, the full variable domain is KAGVTQTPRYLIKTRGQQVTLSCSPISGHRSVSWYQQTPGQGLQFLFEYFSETQRNKGNFPGRFSGRQFSNSRSEMNVSTLELGDSALYLCASSLDLAGPNEQFFGPGTRLTVL.

The table lists this clone with a count of one. At the DNA level, this CDR3 is encoded by other sequences in the same sample as well. Written as DNA, the CDR3 is TGTGCCAGCAGCGCTCTCACAGATACGCAGTATTTT. Its translation is CASSALTDTQYF. The chain has TRBV9 and TRBJ2-3; no definite D call. CDR3 size: 12 residues. Trimming pared 3 bases from V and 2 bases from J, leaving 4 bases between. Looked up from germline, CDR1 is SGDLS and CDR2 is YYNGEE.

The chain combines TRBV6-6 with TRBJ1-4; tentatively, D is TRBD1 (6 bases). CDR3 size: 15 residues. V was pared by 6 bases and J by 6 bases, with 17 bases between. Germline CDR1 and CDR2: MNHNY and SVGAGI (reference sequence). CDR3 in DNA: TGTGCCAGCAGGAACAGGGTGCACCTCGATGAAAAACTGTTTTTT. Translation gives CASRNRVHLDEKLFF.

J is TRBJ2-6 and V is TRBV5-8, with D uncertain. V was clipped by 5 bases and J by 2 bases, with 8 bases between them. CDR1 is SGHTS and CDR2 is YDEGEE in the germline V gene. CDR3 length: 14 amino acids. Here the CDR3 reads CASSPVPGANVLTF. CDR3 in DNA: TGTGCCAGCAGTCCTGTCCCTGGGGCCAACGTCCTGACTTTC.

The chain uses TRBV27 and TRBJ2-7; unclear D gene. CDR3 length: 15 residues. V lost 6 bases and J lost 2, with 17 bases in between. Germline V gives CDR1 MNHEY, CDR2 SMNVEV (reference sequence). CDR3 region: CASSQLGFGPYEQYF. The DNA of the CDR3 is TGTGCCAGCAGCCAATTGGGATTTGGTCCCTACGAGCAGTACTTC.

The chain joins TRBV5-6 to TRBJ2-7, with a tentative D call TRBD2 (6 bases). The germline V and J ends were trimmed by 4 bases and 5 bases, with 22 bases remaining between them. CDR1 and CDR2 from the germline V gene are SGHDT and YYEEEE. The CDR3 has 16 amino acids. The CDR3 DNA is TGTGCCAGCAGCCAGCAAGTGGCGGGAAAGGGCCACGAGCAGTACTTC. Residues: CASSQQVAGKGHEQYF.